A selection of T cell receptor beta chains follows, all from one sample in a study of cytomegalovirus exposure and HLA in healthy donors. Profiled with immunoSEQ multiplex PCR; TCRdb holds only in-frame clones, not every one. The sample has some 90,000 clones; around 79% are singletons. Material: PBMCs. The receptor source for this set is a female donor in good health and CMV-seronegative. Both conserved end residues are part of each CDR3. Each record gives: D gene, clone size, J gene, V gene, CDR3 length, CDR3 DNA, CDR3 protein. The D gene is left open where the match is weak. A row's size may be missing; if present it is once, few, many or a size class.

- | - | TRBJ2-3 | TRBV10-3 | 14 | TGTGCCATCAGTGATTGGGGCTCCACAGATACGCAGTATTTT | CAISDWGSTDTQYF
TRBD2 | - | TRBJ2-1 | TRBV2 | 16 | TGTGCCAGCACTCCTAGCCACGGGGGGGCCTCCGATGAGCAGTTCTTC | CASTPSHGGASDEQFF
- | - | TRBJ2-1 | TRBV5-1 | 15 | TGCGCCAGCAGTTCCTCCCGGACAAGAAACAATGAGCAGTTCTTC | CASSSSRTRNNEQFF
- | - | TRBJ2-7 | TRBV5-1 | 13 | TGCGCCAGCAGCTTGGCGGGAGTGGTCGAGCAGTACTTC | CASSLAGVVEQYF
TRBD1 | - | TRBJ1-5 | TRBV28 | 17 | TGTGCCAGCAGTTTCGGATCTTACAGGGGGCATGATCAGCCCCAGCATTTT | CASSFGSYRGHDQPQHF
- | - | TRBJ2-7 | TRBV4-1 | 13 | TGCGCCAGCAGCCAAGTCCCCGGGGGTGAGCAGTACTTC | CASSQVPGGEQYF
TRBD1 | - | TRBJ1-2 | TRBV19 | 11 | TGTGCCAGTCGGGACAGCTATGGCTACACCTTC | CASRDSYGYTF
- | - | TRBJ2-1 | TRBV21-1 | 18 | TGTGCCAGCAGCAAAGGACTCGACAGGGGTTTCTCCTACAATGAGCAGTTCTTC | CASSKGLDRGFSYNEQFF
TRBD2 | - | TRBJ2-1 | TRBV4-2 | 17 | TGTGCCAGCAGCCAAGAAATAGGCGGGAGGGCCGGGAATGAGCAGTTCTTC | CASSQEIGGRAGNEQFF
- | - | TRBJ1-1 | TRBV5-1 | 14 | TGCGCCAGCAGCTCCGGGACACGGAACACTGAAGCTTTCTTT | CASSSGTRNTEAFF
- | - | TRBJ1-1 | TRBV19 | 17 | TGTGCCAGTAGTATAGATGTTCCGGGGGGTTTGAACACTGAAGCTTTCTTT | CASSIDVPGGLNTEAFF
TRBD2 | few | TRBJ2-7 | TRBV5-1 | 13 | TGCGCCAGCAGAAAGCGGGAGGGCCAAACCCGGTACTTC | CASRKREGQTRYF
- | - | TRBJ2-5 | TRBV20-1 | 11 | TGCAGTGCTAGGGCGGAAGAGACCCAGTACTTC | CSARAEETQYF
- | - | TRBJ1-5 | TRBV6-5 | 13 | TGTGCCAGCGGCAGACAGGTGGATCAGCCCCAGCATTTT | CASGRQVDQPQHF
- | once | TRBJ2-2 | TRBV6-5 | 15 | TGTGCCAGCAATTCAGGGATCCATAACACCGGGGAGCTGTTTTTT | CASNSGIHNTGELFF
- | - | TRBJ1-2 | TRBV6-1 | 14 | TGTGCCAGCAGTGAGCAGGCTGATGATAATGGCTACACCTTC | CASSEQADDNGYTF
- | few | TRBJ2-5 | TRBV29-1 | 11 | TGCAGCGTTGAACAGCAAGAGACCCAGTACTTC | CSVEQQETQYF
TRBD1 | once | TRBJ1-2 | TRBV2 | 15 | TGTGCCAGCAGTGAAGGGGACAGCGTCCGCTATGGCTACACCTTC | CASSEGDSVRYGYTF
- | once | TRBJ2-1 | TRBV5-1 | 13 | TGCGCCAGCAGCGGGGGGGGCTATAATGAGCAGTTCTTC | CASSGGGYNEQFF
TRBD1 | - | TRBJ1-4 | TRBV5-6 | 17 | TGTGCCAGCAGCCAGAGGACAGGTCCTCCCGGAAATGAAAAACTGTTTTTT | CASSQRTGPPGNEKLFF
TRBD2 | medium-sized | TRBJ2-7 | TRBV27 | 15 | TGTGCCAGCCAAAAAACGGGGGGTTCTACCTACGAGCAGTACTTC | CASQKTGGSTYEQYF
TRBD2 | - | TRBJ2-7 | TRBV7-9 | 15 | TGTGCCAGCAGCTTAACGACTAGCGGGACTTACGAGCAGTACTTC | CASSLTTSGTYEQYF
- | once | TRBJ1-5 | TRBV28 | 13 | TGTGCCAGCACCGGACAGACAAAGGGGCCCCAGCATTTT | CASTGQTKGPQHF
- | - | TRBJ1-5 | TRBV28 | 12 | TGTGCCGGAGGACGGATCAATCAGCCCCAGCATTTT | CAGGRINQPQHF
TRBD1 | - | TRBJ1-1 | TRBV6-5 | 15 | TGTGCCAGCAGTTCCCCGGGACAGTGGAACACTGAAGCTTTCTTT | CASSSPGQWNTEAFF
- | - | TRBJ2-5 | TRBV28 | 14 | TGTGCCAGCAGTCCCTCAGACGAGAGGGAGACCCAGTACTTC | CASSPSDERETQYF
TRBD1 | - | TRBJ2-1 | TRBV10-3 | 15 | TGTGCCATCAGTGGAGGGGACAGCTCCTACAATGAGCAGTTCTTC | CAISGGDSSYNEQFF
- | few | TRBJ2-2 | TRBV25-1 | 17 | TGTGCCAGCAGTGAGTTCAGAGAGACAGGGAACACCGGGGAGCTGTTTTTT | CASSEFRETGNTGELFF
- | once | TRBJ2-7 | TRBV4-1 | 16 | TGCGCCAGCAGCCAAGGTCCGGCGGGAAAGGGCTACGAGCAGTACTTC | CASSQGPAGKGYEQYF
TRBD2 | - | TRBJ2-7 | TRBV6-6 | 14 | TGTGCCAGCTCCGGGACTAGCGGGAGTTACGAGCAGTACTTC | CASSGTSGSYEQYF
TRBD1 | - | TRBJ1-3 | TRBV29-1 | 17 | TGCAGCGTTGAAACTCTCAGGGGACAGAGCTCTGGAAACACCATATATTTT | CSVETLRGQSSGNTIYF
TRBD1 | - | TRBJ2-4 | TRBV6-1 | 16 | TGTGCCAGCAGTGAAGAGGCAGGGGGCGGGAAAAACATTCAGTACTTC | CASSEEAGGGKNIQYF
- | - | TRBJ1-1 | TRBV6-6 | 12 | TGTGCCAGCAGGGGAGTGAACACTGAAGCTTTCTTT | CASRGVNTEAFF
TRBD2 | - | TRBJ2-1 | TRBV30 | 16 | TGTGCCTGGAGAAAAACCGGGACTAGGGTGGACCATGAGCAGTTCTTC | CAWRKTGTRVDHEQFF
TRBD1 | - | TRBJ1-4 | TRBV28 | 16 | TGTGCCAGCAGTTTATACGCGGGACAGGGAGGTGAAAAACTGTTTTTT | CASSLYAGQGGEKLFF
TRBD2 | once | TRBJ2-3 | TRBV10-2 | 15 | TGCGCCAGCAGTGAGAGGGGACTAGGTGCAGATACGCAGTATTTT | CASSERGLGADTQYF
- | - | TRBJ2-7 | TRBV9 | 13 | TGTGCCAGCAGCGTAGTGCTGGCTGGCGAGCAGTACTTC | CASSVVLAGEQYF
TRBD1 | - | TRBJ1-2 | TRBV5-1 | 16 | TGCGCCAGCAGCTCGACAGGGACAGGGTCTAACTATGGCTACACCTTC | CASSSTGTGSNYGYTF
TRBD1 | - | TRBJ2-4 | TRBV2 | 13 | TGTGCCAGCAGGGGGACAGGGGATAACATTCAGTACTTC | CASRGTGDNIQYF
- | - | TRBJ2-7 | TRBV5-1 | 14 | TGCGCCAGCAGCTCTCTGCGGGGCTATTACGAGCAGTACTTC | CASSSLRGYYEQYF
- | - | TRBJ2-5 | TRBV7-8 | 15 | TGTGCCAGCAGCCCAGGGTGGGGGGTACAAGAGACCCAGTACTTC | CASSPGWGVQETQYF
TRBD1 | - | TRBJ1-4 | TRBV2 | 14 | TGTGCCAGCAGGGAGGGACAGGGCTACGAAAAACTGTTTTTT | CASREGQGYEKLFF
TRBD2 | few | TRBJ2-7 | TRBV13 | 16 | TGTGCCAGCAGCGGGATAGCGGGGGGCCGGCCGTACGAGCAGTACTTC | CASSGIAGGRPYEQYF
- | - | TRBJ1-2 | TRBV4-3 | 14 | TGCGCCAGCAGCCAAGATTTGATAGGGAGTGGCTACACCTTC | CASSQDLIGSGYTF
- | - | TRBJ1-6 | TRBV7-2 | 14 | TGTGCCAGCAGCTTAGCCCAGAGAGGTTCACCCCTCCACTTT | CASSLAQRGSPLHF
TRBD1 | few | TRBJ1-1 | TRBV19 | 14 | TGTGCCAGTAGTGCTGGACAGGGGAACACTGAAGCTTTCTTT | CASSAGQGNTEAFF
- | - | TRBJ2-3 | TRBV5-1 | 17 | TGCGCCAGCAGCTTGGATGCAGGGGTCCTCCCGACAGATACGCAGTATTTT | CASSLDAGVLPTDTQYF
TRBD2 | few | TRBJ2-2 | TRBV10-1 | 15 | TGCGCCAGCAGTACTAGCGGGGTGAACACCGGGGAGCTGTTTTTT | CASSTSGVNTGELFF
TRBD2 | - | TRBJ2-5 | TRBV29-1 | 13 | TGCAGCGTGGCTAGCGGGGGCAAAGAGACCCAGTACTTC | CSVASGGKETQYF
- | once | TRBJ1-5 | TRBV27 | 17 | TGTGCCAGCAGTTTATTCGGGCAGGGTTTTAGCAATCAGCCCCAGCATTTT | CASSLFGQGFSNQPQHF
- | - | TRBJ2-7 | TRBV4-1 | 17 | TGCGCCAGCAGCCCGAGGTCAAGCGCCCGGAGGTCCTACGAGCAGTACTTC | CASSPRSSARRSYEQYF